These 22 T cell receptor beta chains share one sample of origin, sequenced in a study of blood T cell repertoires in COVID-19. Sequencing used immunoSEQ multiplex PCR; TCRdb keeps in-frame clones, though not all of them. The data contain about 290,000 clones, roughly 90% of them singletons. What was sequenced was PBMCs or T cells enriched from blood (not recorded which). The receptors stem from a woman aged 40 to 50 who had recovered from COVID-19.

This chain links TRBV7-8 with TRBJ2-7, with TRBD2 identical over 8 bases. Germline-derived CDR1 and CDR2 are SGHVS and FQNEAQ. The CDR3 has 17 residues. V trimming: 0 bases; J trimming: 1 base; junction bases outside the gene matches: 8. This CDR3 is CASSLAARGGRSYEQYF. For the CDR3, the DNA is TGTGCCAGCAGCTTAGCTGCCCGGGGCGGGAGGTCCTACGAGCAGTACTTC.

The CDR3 nucleotides are TGTGCCAGCAGCTTAGCGCGGACAGGATTTATGAACACTGAAGCTTTCTTT. Its translation is CASSLARTGFMNTEAFF. The chain is built from TRBV7-2 and TRBJ1-1, with 7 bases identical to TRBD1. The germline CDR1 and CDR2 sequences are SGHTA and FQGNSA. This CDR3 spans 17 amino acids. J lost 0 bases, V lost 0 bases, and 7 bases had no gene match.

This rearrangement joins TRBV2 to TRBJ1-1; TRBD1 agrees at 7 bases. CDR1 is SNHLY, CDR2 FYNNEI, per germline. The CDR3 extends over 13 amino acids. With V trimmed by 7 bases and J by 4 bases, 6 bases remained unmatched. The CDR3 coding sequence is TGTGCCAGCACTACCGCAGGGGGCACTGAAGCTTTCTTT. Translated: CASTTAGGTEAFF.

The chain couples TRBV18 to TRBJ1-4; 7 positions match TRBD1. This CDR3 contains 15 residues. Germline loops: CDR1 KGHSH, CDR2 LQKENI. V lost 4 bases to trimming and J lost 0 bases; unmatched junction nucleotides: 2. In DNA, the CDR3 is TGTGCCAGCTCACTTGACAGGGCAACTAATGAAAAACTGTTTTTT. It is translated as CASSLDRATNEKLFF.

The chain joins TRBV5-8 to TRBJ2-6, with TRBD2 matching 8 bases. V was pared by 4 bases and J by 0 bases, with 9 bases of the junction left unmatched. This CDR3 is built from 18 residues. Germline CDR1 is SGHTS and CDR2 is YDEGEE. The CDR3 DNA is TGTGCCAGCAGCGCAGGACTAGCACCAAGCTCTGGGGCCAACGTCCTGACTTTC. Amino acids: CASSAGLAPSSGANVLTF.

V usage is TRBV11-1 and J usage is TRBJ2-1; 8 bases align to TRBD1. Germline V gives CDR1 SGHAT, CDR2 FQDESV (reference sequence). The junction had 6 bases not matched to a gene; V was cut back by 4 bases and J by 4 bases. The CDR3 spans 15 residues. This CDR3 reads CASSSHRDRYNEQFF. DNA of the CDR3: TGTGCCAGCAGCTCCCACCGGGACAGGTACAATGAGCAGTTCTTC.

The rearrangement joins TRBV5-1 to TRBJ1-2; 7 nucleotides agree with TRBD1. The CDR3 extends over 15 amino acids. CDR1 is SGHRS, CDR2 YFSETQ, per germline. The trim removed 0 bases at V and 8 bases at J, leaving 10 bases unmatched. The CDR3 DNA follows: TGCGCCAGCAGCTTGGGAAGACAGGGTGTGGGAGGCTACACCTTC. It encodes CASSLGRQGVGGYTF. The full variable domain, rest sourced from reference TRBV5-1 and TRBJ1-2, is KAGVTQTPRYLIKTRGQQVTLSCSPISGHRSVSWYQQTPGQGLQFLFEYFSETQRNKGNFPGRFSGRQFSNSRSEMNVSTLELGDSALYLCASSLGRQGVGGYTFGSGTRLTVV.

The V call is TRBV12-3 or TRBV12-4, the J call TRBJ1-1, with D uncertain. This CDR3 has 13 residues. The V gene lost 1 base and the J gene lost 4 bases, with 7 bases spanning the gap. CDR3 sequence reads: CASSLEAGTEAFF. The CDR3 region has the DNA TGTGCCAGCAGTTTAGAAGCAGGCACTGAAGCTTTCTTT.

This chain links TRBV9 with TRBJ2-1; 10 nucleotides agree with TRBD2. The CDR3 is 16 amino acids. With V trimmed by 2 bases and J by 1 base, 3 bases remained unmatched. Germline loops: CDR1 SGDLS, CDR2 YYNGEE. Here the CDR3 reads CASSVAGLASYNEQFF. CDR3 coding DNA: TGTGCCAGCAGCGTTGCGGGACTAGCGTCCTACAATGAGCAGTTCTTC. Based on the CDR3 plus reference TRBV9 and TRBJ2-1, the full variable domain is DSGVTQTPKHLITATGQRVTLRCSPRSGDLSVYWYQQSLDQGLQFLIQYYNGEERAKGNILERFSAQQFPDLHSELNLSSLELGDSALYFCASSVAGLASYNEQFFGPGTRLTVL.

This clone was found once. This chain joins TRBV7-9 and TRBJ1-6, with TRBD1 as a possible D gene (6 bases). Trimming pared 5 bases from V and 9 bases from J, leaving 14 bases between. CDR3 length equals 14 residues. Germline CDR1 reads SEHNR; CDR2 reads FQNEAQ (reference sequence). This CDR3 is CASSPGGQGSPLHF. The CDR3 nucleotides are TGTGCCAGCAGCCCCGGGGGGCAAGGTTCACCCCTCCACTTT.

This chain connects TRBV18 to TRBJ1-4; D call uncertain. The CDR3 spans 14 residues. V dropped 2 bases and J dropped 5 bases, with 9 bases sitting between them. Germline-derived CDR1 and CDR2 are KGHSH and LQKENI. The CDR3 region is CASSPGYGNEKLFF. DNA of the CDR3: TGTGCCAGCTCACCAGGGTACGGGAATGAAAAACTGTTTTTT.

V and J are TRBV11-3 and TRBJ2-5; 7 nucleotides agree with TRBD2. Germline CDR1 is SGHNT and CDR2 is YENEEA. This CDR3 spans 13 amino acids. Trimming removed 1 base from V and 4 bases from J; junction bases left unmatched: 0. For the CDR3, the DNA is TGTGCCAGCAGCTTAGGGGAGGGAGAGACCCAGTACTTC. It encodes CASSLGEGETQYF.

This chain joins TRBV18 and TRBJ1-2; TRBD1 is a possible D gene (5 bases). Germline CDR1 KGHSH, CDR2 LQKENI. The CDR3 contains 14 residues. The V end was cut by 3 bases, the J end by 0 bases, with 8 bases between. Here the CDR3 DNA reads TGTGCCAGCTCACCGGACACCACTAACTATGGCTACACCTTC. It codes for CASSPDTTNYGYTF.

The V call is TRBV6-6, the J call TRBJ1-2; no firm D call. This CDR3 comprises 14 residues. The V end was cut by 2 bases, the J end by 0 bases, with 7 bases between. CDR1 MNHNY and CDR2 SVGAGI come from the germline V gene (reference sequence). The CDR3 protein is CASSYGHTNYGYTF. The CDR3 DNA follows: TGTGCCAGCAGTTACGGGCACACTAACTATGGCTACACCTTC.

The V call is TRBV5-1, the J call TRBJ1-1; tentative D call: TRBD1 (5 bases). The CDR3 is 13 amino acids. V was shortened by 4 bases and J by 6 bases, with 13 bases between the two germline ends. In germline, CDR1 is SGHRS, CDR2 YFSETQ. CDR3 in amino acids: CASSQLGGAEAFF. CDR3 nucleotides: TGCGCCAGCAGCCAGCTCGGGGGGGCTGAAGCTTTCTTT.

The J gene is TRBJ1-1, the V gene TRBV12-3 or TRBV12-4; no reliable D call. This CDR3 is built from 12 residues. V was clipped by 2 bases and J by 6 bases, with 7 bases between them. The CDR3 nucleotides are TGTGCCAGCAGTTTACCCCCCGCTGAAGCTTTCTTT. Translated: CASSLPPAEAFF.

This clone appeared once. The CDR3 nucleotides read TGTGCCAGCAGCGAGGGGGGACTAGCGGGAGGGTCCACAGATACGCAGTATTTT. Its translation: CASSEGGLAGGSTDTQYF. This chain joins TRBV9 and TRBJ2-3; TRBD2 matches 16 bases. The trim removed 3 bases at V and 2 bases at J, leaving 6 bases unmatched. CDR3 length: 18 residues. CDR1 and CDR2 from the germline V gene are SGDLS and YYNGEE.

The V and J genes are TRBV3-1 (or the pseudogene TRBV3-2) and TRBJ1-3, with D possibly being TRBD1 (5 bases). The V gene lost 1 base and the J gene lost 2 bases, with 9 bases spanning the gap. The V gene's germline CDR1 is LGHDT and CDR2 YNNKEL (reference sequence). This CDR3 is 15 amino acids long. CDR3 bases: TGTGCCAGCAGCCAAGGGGTAGGGGCTGGAAACACCATATATTTT. As protein: CASSQGVGAGNTIYF.

The V call is TRBV24-1, the J call TRBJ2-2, with D hard to call. V lost 9 bases to trimming and J lost 0 bases, with 19 bases between them. The CDR3 is made up of 17 amino acids. CDR1 is KGHDR, CDR2 SFDVKD, per germline. The DNA of the CDR3 is TGTGCCACCGGATTGTGCAGGCCACCGGCGAACACCGGGGAGCTGTTTTTT. Protein product: CATGLCRPPANTGELFF.

CDR3 sequence (DNA): TGTGCCAGCAGCGCGAGGGGTAGCGGGATCGGCACAGATACGCAGTATTTT. It encodes CASSARGSGIGTDTQYF. The rearrangement uses TRBV9 and TRBJ2-3; TRBD2 aligns across 8 bases. The CDR3 runs 17 residues. With V trimmed by 3 bases and J by 1 base, 10 bases remained unmatched. Germline CDR1 and CDR2: SGDLS and YYNGEE.

This sequence joins TRBV6-5 and TRBJ1-2, with 8 bases identical to TRBD1. J was trimmed by 2 bases and V by 6 bases; bases with no gene match: 8. Per the germline V gene, CDR1 is MNHEY and CDR2 is SVGAGI. This CDR3 has 15 residues. This chain's CDR3 is CASSDHRGGNYGYTF. CDR3 in DNA: TGTGCCAGCAGCGACCACAGGGGGGGGAACTATGGCTACACCTTC.

J is TRBJ2-1 and V is TRBV4-1; 9 nucleotides align to TRBD2. The CDR3 is made up of 18 amino acids. V gave up 8 bases and J gave up 0 bases; unmatched junction bases: 14. CDR1 MGHRA and CDR2 YSYEKL come from the germline V gene. The CDR3 region is CASGDPRGGGASYNEQFF. CDR3 nucleotides: TGCGCCAGCGGCGATCCTAGGGGCGGGGGGGCCTCCTACAATGAGCAGTTCTTC.